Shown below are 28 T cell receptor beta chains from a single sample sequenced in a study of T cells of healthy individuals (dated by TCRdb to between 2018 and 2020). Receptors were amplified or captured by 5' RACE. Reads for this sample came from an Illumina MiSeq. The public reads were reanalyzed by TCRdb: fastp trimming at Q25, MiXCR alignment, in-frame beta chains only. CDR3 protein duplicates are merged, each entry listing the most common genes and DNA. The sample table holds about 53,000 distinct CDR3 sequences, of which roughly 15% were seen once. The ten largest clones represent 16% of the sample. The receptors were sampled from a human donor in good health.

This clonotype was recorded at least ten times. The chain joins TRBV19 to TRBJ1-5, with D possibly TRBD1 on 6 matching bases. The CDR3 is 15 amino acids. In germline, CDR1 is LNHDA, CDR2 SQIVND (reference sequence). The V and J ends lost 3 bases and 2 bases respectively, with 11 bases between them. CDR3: CASSMAGVGNQPQHF. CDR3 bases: TGTGCCAGTAGTATGGCAGGGGTCGGCAATCAGCCCCAGCATTTT.

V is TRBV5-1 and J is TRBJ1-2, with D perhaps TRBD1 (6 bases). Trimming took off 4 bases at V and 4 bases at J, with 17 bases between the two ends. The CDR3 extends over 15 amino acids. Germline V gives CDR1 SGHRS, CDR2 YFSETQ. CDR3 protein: CASSPKQGVSYGYTF. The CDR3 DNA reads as TGCGCCAGCAGCCCAAAACAGGGTGTAAGCTATGGCTACACCTTC.

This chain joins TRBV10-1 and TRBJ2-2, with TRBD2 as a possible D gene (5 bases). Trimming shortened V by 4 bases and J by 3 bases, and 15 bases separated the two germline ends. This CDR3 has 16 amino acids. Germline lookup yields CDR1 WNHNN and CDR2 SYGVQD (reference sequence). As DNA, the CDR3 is TGCGCCAGCAGTGGAATCGGTCCAGCGGACACCGGGGAGCTGTTTTTT. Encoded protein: CASSGIGPADTGELFF.

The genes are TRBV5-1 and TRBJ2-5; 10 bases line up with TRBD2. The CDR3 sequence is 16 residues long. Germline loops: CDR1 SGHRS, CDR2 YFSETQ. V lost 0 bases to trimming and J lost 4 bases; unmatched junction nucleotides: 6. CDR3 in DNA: TGCGCCAGCAGCTTGGTCGGTCTAGCGGGAGCAGAGACCCAGTACTTC. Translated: CASSLVGLAGAETQYF.

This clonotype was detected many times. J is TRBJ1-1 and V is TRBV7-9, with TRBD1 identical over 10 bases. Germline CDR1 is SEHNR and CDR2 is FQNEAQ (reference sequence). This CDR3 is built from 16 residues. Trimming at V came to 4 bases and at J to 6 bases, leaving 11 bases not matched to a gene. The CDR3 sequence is CASSSGQGGKVAEAFF. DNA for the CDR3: TGTGCCAGCAGCTCAGGACAGGGGGGGAAAGTCGCTGAAGCTTTCTTT. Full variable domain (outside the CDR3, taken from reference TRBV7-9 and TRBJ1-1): DTGVSQNPRHKITKRGQNVTFRCDPISEHNRLYWYRQTLGQGPEFLTYFQNEAQLEKSRLLSDRFSAERPKGSFSTLEIQRTEQGDSAMYLCASSSGQGGKVAEAFFGQGTRLTVV.

This CDR3 is CASSFSPGTVSYEQYF. CDR3 nucleotides: TGTGCCAGCAGCTTTTCCCCCGGGACAGTCTCCTACGAGCAGTACTTC. The chain combines TRBV5-6 with TRBJ2-7; the match to TRBD1 covers 7 bases. The CDR3 is 16 amino acids. V gave up 2 bases and J gave up 0 bases; unmatched junction bases: 8. Germline CDR1 SGHDT, CDR2 YYEEEE.

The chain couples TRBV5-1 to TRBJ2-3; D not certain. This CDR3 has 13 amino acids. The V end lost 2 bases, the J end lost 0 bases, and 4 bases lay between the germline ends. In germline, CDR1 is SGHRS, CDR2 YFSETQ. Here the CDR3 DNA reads TGCGCCAGCAGCTTTGGGAGCACAGATACGCAGTATTTT. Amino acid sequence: CASSFGSTDTQYF.

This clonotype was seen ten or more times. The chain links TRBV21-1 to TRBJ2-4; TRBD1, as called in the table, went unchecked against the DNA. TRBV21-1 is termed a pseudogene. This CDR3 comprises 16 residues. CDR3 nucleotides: TGTGCCAGCAGCAAACCCGGGGCGGGTGCCAAAAACATTCAGTACTTC. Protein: CASSKPGAGAKNIQYF.

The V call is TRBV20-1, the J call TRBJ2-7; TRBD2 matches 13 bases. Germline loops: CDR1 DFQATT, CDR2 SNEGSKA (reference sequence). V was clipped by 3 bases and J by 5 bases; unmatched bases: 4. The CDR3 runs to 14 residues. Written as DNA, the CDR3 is TGCAGTGCTAGGACTAGCGGGAGGAAAAACGAGCAGTACTTC. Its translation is CSARTSGRKNEQYF.

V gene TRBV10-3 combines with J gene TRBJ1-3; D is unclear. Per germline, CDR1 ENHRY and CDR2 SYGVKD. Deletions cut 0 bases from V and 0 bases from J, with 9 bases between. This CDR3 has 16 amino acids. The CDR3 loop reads CAISESGRLSGNTIYF. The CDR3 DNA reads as TGTGCCATCAGTGAGTCTGGCAGGCTCTCTGGAAACACCATATATTTT.

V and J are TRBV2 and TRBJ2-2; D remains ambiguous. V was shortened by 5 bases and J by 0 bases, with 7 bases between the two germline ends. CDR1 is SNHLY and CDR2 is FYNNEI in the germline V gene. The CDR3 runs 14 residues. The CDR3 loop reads CASSYISNTGELFF. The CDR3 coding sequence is TGTGCCAGCAGTTATATTTCGAACACCGGGGAGCTGTTTTTT.

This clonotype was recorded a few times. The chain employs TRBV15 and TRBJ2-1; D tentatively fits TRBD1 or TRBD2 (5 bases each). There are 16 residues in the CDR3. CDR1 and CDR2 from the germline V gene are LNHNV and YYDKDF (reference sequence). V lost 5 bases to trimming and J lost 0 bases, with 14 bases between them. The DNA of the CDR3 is TGTGCCACCAGCGGCCGAGGGGTCCCCTCCTACAATGAGCAGTTCTTC. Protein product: CATSGRGVPSYNEQFF.

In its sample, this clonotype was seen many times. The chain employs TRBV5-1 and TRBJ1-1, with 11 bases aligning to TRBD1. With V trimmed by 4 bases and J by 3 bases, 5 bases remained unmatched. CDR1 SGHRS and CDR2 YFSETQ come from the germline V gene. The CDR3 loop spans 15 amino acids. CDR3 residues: CASSPTDRGHTEAFF. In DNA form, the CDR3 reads TGCGCCAGCAGCCCGACGGACAGGGGGCACACTGAAGCTTTCTTT.

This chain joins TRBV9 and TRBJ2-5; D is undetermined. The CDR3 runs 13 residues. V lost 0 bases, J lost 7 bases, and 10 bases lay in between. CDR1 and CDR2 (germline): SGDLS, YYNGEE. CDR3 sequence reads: CASSVGPDSTQYF. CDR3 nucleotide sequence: TGTGCCAGCAGCGTAGGGCCAGACTCGACCCAGTACTTC.

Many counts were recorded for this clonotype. The CDR3 nucleotides read TGTGCCAGCAGCTTCCCTAACACTGAAGCTTTCTTT. Translating gives CASSFPNTEAFF. The chain carries TRBV7-9 and TRBJ1-1; D remains unclear. Trimming removed 3 bases from V and 2 bases from J, with 4 bases in between. Germline CDR1 and CDR2: SEHNR and FQNEAQ (reference sequence). The CDR3 length is 12 residues.

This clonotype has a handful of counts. The CDR3 sequence: CASSYTPTEVGFF. CDR3 DNA sequence: TGTGCCAGCAGTTACACCCCGACTGAGGTAGGATTCTTC. J is TRBJ2-1 and V is TRBV6-2 or TRBV6-3; no firm D call. The germline gives CDR1 MNHEY, CDR2 SVGEGT. Trimming pared 2 bases from V and 16 bases from J, leaving 18 bases between. The CDR3 spans 13 residues.

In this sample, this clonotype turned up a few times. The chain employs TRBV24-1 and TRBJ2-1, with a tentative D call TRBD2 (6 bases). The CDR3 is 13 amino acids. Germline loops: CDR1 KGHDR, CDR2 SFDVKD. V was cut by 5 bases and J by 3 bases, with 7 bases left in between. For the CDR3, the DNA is TGTGCCACCAGTGTGGGACTCTACAATGAGCAGTTCTTC. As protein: CATSVGLYNEQFF.

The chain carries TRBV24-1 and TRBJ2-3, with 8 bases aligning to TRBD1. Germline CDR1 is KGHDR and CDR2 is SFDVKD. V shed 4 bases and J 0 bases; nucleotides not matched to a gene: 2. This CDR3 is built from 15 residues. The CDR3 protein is CATSETGASTDTQYF. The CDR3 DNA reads TGTGCCACCAGTGAGACAGGGGCTAGCACAGATACGCAGTATTTT.

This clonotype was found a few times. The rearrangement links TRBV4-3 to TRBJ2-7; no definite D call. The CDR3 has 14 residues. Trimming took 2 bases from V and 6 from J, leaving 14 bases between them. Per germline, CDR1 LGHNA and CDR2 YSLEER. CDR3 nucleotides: TGCGCCAGCAGCCAACTGACCGGTGGATCCGAGCAGTACTTC. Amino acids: CASSQLTGGSEQYF.

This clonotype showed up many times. In DNA form, the CDR3 reads TGTGCCAGCAGACCGATGGGGCGGGGGGTCGGGTTCGAGCAGTTCTTC. Translation: CASRPMGRGVGFEQFF. The genes are TRBV6-5 and TRBJ2-1; the match to TRBD2 covers 8 bases. Germline V gives CDR1 MNHEY, CDR2 SVGAGI. The CDR3 covers 16 residues. V shed 6 bases, J shed 10 bases, and the junction held 17 bases outside the gene matches.

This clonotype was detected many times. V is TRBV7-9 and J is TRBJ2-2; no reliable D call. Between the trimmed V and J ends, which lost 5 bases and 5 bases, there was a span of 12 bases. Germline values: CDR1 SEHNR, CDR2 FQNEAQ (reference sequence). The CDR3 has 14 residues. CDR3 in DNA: TGTGCCAGCAGCCCCAGAAGCTGGACCGGGGAGCTGTTTTTT. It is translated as CASSPRSWTGELFF.

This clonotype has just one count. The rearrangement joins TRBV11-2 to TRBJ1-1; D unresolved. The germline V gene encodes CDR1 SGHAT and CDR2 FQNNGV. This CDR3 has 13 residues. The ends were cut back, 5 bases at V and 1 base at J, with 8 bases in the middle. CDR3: CASSPRWNTEAFF. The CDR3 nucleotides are TGTGCCAGCAGCCCCAGATGGAACACTGAAGCTTTCTTT.

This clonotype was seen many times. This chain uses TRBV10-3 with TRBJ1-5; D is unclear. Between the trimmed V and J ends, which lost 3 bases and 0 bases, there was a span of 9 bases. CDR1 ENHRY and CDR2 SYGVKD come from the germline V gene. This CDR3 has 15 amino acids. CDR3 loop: CAISDAWNSNQPQHF. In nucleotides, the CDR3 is TGTGCCATCAGTGACGCTTGGAATAGCAATCAGCCCCAGCATTTT.

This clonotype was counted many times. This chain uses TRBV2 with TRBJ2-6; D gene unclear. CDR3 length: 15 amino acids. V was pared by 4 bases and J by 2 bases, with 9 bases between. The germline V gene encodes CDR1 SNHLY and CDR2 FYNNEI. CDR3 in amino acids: CASSAGYTGANVLTF. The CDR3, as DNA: TGTGCCAGCAGTGCTGGGTATACTGGGGCCAACGTCCTGACTTTC.

In DNA form, the CDR3 reads TGCAGTGCTAGGCAGGGACTAGCGGGACTCACAGATACGCAGTATTTT. Amino acids: CSARQGLAGLTDTQYF. The chain combines TRBV20-1 with TRBJ2-3; the match to TRBD2 covers 13 bases. The germline V gene encodes CDR1 DFQATT and CDR2 SNEGSKA (reference sequence). The CDR3 totals 16 residues. Trimming cost V 3 bases and J 2 bases; bases outside gene matches: 5.

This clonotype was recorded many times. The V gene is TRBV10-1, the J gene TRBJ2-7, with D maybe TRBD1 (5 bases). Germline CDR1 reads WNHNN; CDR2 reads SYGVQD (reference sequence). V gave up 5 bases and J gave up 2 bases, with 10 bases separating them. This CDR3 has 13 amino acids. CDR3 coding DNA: TGCGCCAGCAGTAAGGGGTCGGCCTACGAGCAGTACTTC. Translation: CASSKGSAYEQYF.

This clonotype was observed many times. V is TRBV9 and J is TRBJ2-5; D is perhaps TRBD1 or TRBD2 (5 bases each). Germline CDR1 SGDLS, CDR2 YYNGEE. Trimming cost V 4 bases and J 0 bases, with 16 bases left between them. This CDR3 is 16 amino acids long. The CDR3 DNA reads TGTGCCAGCAGCCTCGGGACCAGCCAGTACCAAGAGACCCAGTACTTC. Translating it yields CASSLGTSQYQETQYF.

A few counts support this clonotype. CDR3 protein: CASSSAHASYIATDTQYF. DNA of the CDR3: TGTGCCAGCAGTTCAGCTCACGCCTCTTACATCGCCACAGATACGCAGTATTTT. J is TRBJ2-3 and V is TRBV12-3 or TRBV12-4; D remains unclear. Trimming shortened V by 4 bases and J by 2 bases, and 22 bases separated the two germline ends. CDR3 length equals 18 residues.